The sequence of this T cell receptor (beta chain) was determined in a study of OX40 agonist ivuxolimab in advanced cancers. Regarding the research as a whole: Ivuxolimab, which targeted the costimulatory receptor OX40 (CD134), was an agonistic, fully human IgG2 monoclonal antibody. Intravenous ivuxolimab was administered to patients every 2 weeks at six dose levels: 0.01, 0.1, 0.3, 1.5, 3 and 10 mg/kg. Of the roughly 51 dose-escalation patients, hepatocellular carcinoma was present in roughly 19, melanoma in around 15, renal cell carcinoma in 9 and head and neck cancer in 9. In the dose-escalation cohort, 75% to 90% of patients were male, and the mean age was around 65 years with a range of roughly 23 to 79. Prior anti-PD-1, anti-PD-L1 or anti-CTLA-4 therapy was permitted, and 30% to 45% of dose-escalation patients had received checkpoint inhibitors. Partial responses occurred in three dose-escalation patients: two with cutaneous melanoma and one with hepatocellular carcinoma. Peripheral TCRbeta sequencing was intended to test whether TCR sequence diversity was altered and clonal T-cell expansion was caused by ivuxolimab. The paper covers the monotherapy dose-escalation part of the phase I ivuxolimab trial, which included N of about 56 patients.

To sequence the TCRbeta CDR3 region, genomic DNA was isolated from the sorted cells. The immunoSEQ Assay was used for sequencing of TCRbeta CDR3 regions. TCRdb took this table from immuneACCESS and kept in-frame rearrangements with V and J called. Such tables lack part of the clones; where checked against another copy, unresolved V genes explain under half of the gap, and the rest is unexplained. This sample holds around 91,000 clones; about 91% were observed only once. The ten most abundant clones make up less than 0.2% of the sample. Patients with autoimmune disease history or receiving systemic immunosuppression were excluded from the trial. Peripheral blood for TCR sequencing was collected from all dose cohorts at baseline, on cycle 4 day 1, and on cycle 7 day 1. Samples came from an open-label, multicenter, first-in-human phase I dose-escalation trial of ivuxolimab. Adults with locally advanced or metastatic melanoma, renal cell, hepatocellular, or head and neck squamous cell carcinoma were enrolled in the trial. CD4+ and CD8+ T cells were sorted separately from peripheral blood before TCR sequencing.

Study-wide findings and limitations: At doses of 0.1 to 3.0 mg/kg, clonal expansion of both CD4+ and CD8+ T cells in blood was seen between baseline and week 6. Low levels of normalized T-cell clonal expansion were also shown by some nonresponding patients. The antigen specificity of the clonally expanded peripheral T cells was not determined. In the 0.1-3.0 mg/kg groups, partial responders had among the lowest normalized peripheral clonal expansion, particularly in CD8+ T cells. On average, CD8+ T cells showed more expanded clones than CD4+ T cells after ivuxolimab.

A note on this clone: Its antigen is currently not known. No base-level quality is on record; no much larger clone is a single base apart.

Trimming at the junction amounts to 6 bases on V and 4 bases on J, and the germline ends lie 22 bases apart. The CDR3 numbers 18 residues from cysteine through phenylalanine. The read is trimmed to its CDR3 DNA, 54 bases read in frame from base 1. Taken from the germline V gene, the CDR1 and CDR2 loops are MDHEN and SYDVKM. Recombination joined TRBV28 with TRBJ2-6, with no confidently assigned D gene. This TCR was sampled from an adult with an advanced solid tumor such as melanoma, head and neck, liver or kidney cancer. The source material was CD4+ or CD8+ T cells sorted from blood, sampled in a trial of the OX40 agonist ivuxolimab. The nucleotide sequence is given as TGTGCCAGCAGGCGCTTCCGGGCCCGTCTTGGAGGGGCCAACGTCCTGACTTTC. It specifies CASRRFRARLGGANVLTF.